This T cell receptor (beta chain) is drawn from a study of blood T cells in healthy people across ages. Study outcomes and limitations: Long-lived donors had more naive CD4+ cells and higher diversity than aged donors. There was a strong correlation between TCR beta diversity and naive T cell percentage. The diversity estimates, figures obtained from one million T cells, were considered underestimates.

The V end was cut by 5 bases, the J end by 0 bases, with 14 bases between. The germline gives CDR1 MNHEY, CDR2 SMNVEV (reference sequence). The CDR3 loop spans 16 amino acids. It was with a sample-barcoded 5' primer and a J-beta primer mix that a second PCR of roughly 7 to 12 cycles was run. The authors tagged each cDNA molecule using a template-switch adaptor with 12 random nucleotides. TCRdb recomputed calls from the 5' RACE reads with MiXCR, one row per CDR3 protein. The table has around 1.1 million distinct CDR3 sequences, 35% to 40% seen once. This clonotype was picked up a small number of times. Its antigen is unknown.

The source of this sequence is a man aged 18 to 35 in good health. The chain carries TRBV27 and TRBJ1-5; unclear D gene. The material sequenced was blood. The DNA of the CDR3 is TGTGCCAGCAGTGCCAACCGAATGATTAGCAATCAGCCCCAGCATTTT. The encoded protein is CASSANRMISNQPQHF.